These T cell receptor beta chains were read from a single sample in a study of pediatric ulcerative colitis. Generated by immunoSEQ multiplex PCR, the TCRdb table keeps only in-frame clones and is missing some. The sample records about 60,000 clones, 75% to 90% being singletons. The sample was blood. Receptors originate from a boy under 18 who was a control in a study of pediatric ulcerative colitis. The CDR3 runs from the conserved cysteine through the conserved F or W. D genes are given only for firm matches. Some rows have no size entry. The others give once, few or many, or a class for an expanded clone.

>.|TRBV7-3|14|.|TRBJ1-1
CASSPREGNTEAFF
TGTGCCAGCAGCCCCCGGGAGGGAAACACTGAAGCTTTCTTT
>.|TRBV18|14|.|TRBJ2-7
CASLPHSGSYEQYF
TGTGCCAGCCTTCCCCATAGCGGCTCCTACGAGCAGTACTTC
>.|TRBV5-3|18|.|TRBJ2-4
CARSSRPGRTLAKNIQYF
TGTGCCAGAAGTTCACGGCCGGGACGGACACTAGCCAAAAACATTCAGTACTTC
>.|TRBV7-2|13|.|TRBJ2-2
CASSPIRSGELFF
TGTGCCAGCAGCCCCATCCGGTCCGGGGAGCTGTTTTTT
>.|TRBV30|13|TRBD2|TRBJ2-7
CAWSQTSPYEQYF
TGTGCCTGGAGTCAGACTAGCCCGTACGAGCAGTACTTC
>.|TRBV14|15|.|TRBJ1-1
CASSQDGGSGTEAFF
TGTGCCAGCAGCCAAGACGGAGGGTCTGGCACTGAAGCTTTCTTT
>.|TRBV11-3|16|.|TRBJ2-2
CASSSAGTQNTGELFF
TGTGCCAGCAGCTCAGCCGGGACCCAAAACACCGGGGAGCTGTTTTTT
>few|TRBV9|14|.|TRBJ1-3
CASSASGSGNTIYF
TGTGCCAGCAGCGCATCGGGCTCTGGAAACACCATATATTTT
>.|TRBV20-1|9|.|TRBJ2-7
CSARGEQYF
TGCAGTGCTAGGGGCGAGCAGTACTTC
>.|TRBV4-3|17|TRBD2|TRBJ2-1
CASSQDYDSGAADEQFF
TGCGCCAGCAGCCAAGATTATGATAGCGGGGCCGCGGATGAGCAGTTCTTC
>.|TRBV9|14|.|TRBJ2-7
CASSTQGTIGEQYF
TGTGCCAGCAGCACTCAGGGGACTATTGGGGAGCAGTACTTC
>.|TRBV4-3|14|TRBD1|TRBJ2-7
CASSQDTGGNEQYF
TGCGCCAGCAGCCAAGATACAGGGGGCAACGAGCAGTACTTC
>.|TRBV29-1|11|TRBD1|TRBJ2-1
CSVLRGPEQFF
TGCAGCGTCCTCAGGGGGCCTGAGCAGTTCTTC
>.|TRBV9|13|TRBD2|TRBJ2-3
CASGPSGMNTQYF
TGTGCCAGCGGGCCTAGCGGGATGAATACGCAGTATTTT
>few|TRBV28|14|.|TRBJ1-2
CASSLVRVNYGYTF
TGTGCCAGCAGTTTGGTGCGTGTAAACTATGGCTACACCTTC
>.|TRBV11-2|13|.|TRBJ2-7
CASSLKGSYEQYF
TGTGCCAGCAGCTTAAAGGGTTCCTACGAGCAGTACTTC
>few|TRBV6-1|15|.|TRBJ1-6
CASSGQGLSNSPLHF
TGTGCCAGCAGTGGGCAGGGTCTAAGTAATTCACCCCTCCACTTT
>.|TRBV5-4|15|.|TRBJ2-7
CASSLAGGLRYEQYF
TGTGCCAGCAGCTTGGCCGGGGGGCTTCGCTACGAGCAGTACTTC
>.|TRBV7-2|16|TRBD1|TRBJ1-2
CASSLAGTGTNYGYTF
TGTGCCAGCAGCTTAGCCGGGACAGGGACTAACTATGGCTACACCTTC
>.|TRBV19|16|.|TRBJ1-3
CASTPSGGSFGNTIYF
TGTGCCAGTACCCCCTCGGGGGGATCTTTTGGAAACACCATATATTTT
>.|TRBV13|16|TRBD2|TRBJ2-7
CASSLDASGGADEQYF
TGTGCCAGCAGCTTAGATGCTAGCGGGGGGGCAGACGAGCAGTACTTC
>.|TRBV9|13|.|TRBJ2-2
CASSVAYTGELFF
TGTGCCAGCAGCGTAGCTTACACCGGGGAGCTGTTTTTT
>.|TRBV27|13|TRBD1|TRBJ1-5
CASRRTGNQPQHF
TGTGCCAGCAGAAGGACAGGGAATCAGCCCCAGCATTTT
>.|TRBV28|16|.|TRBJ2-3
CASRAGQAIFTDTQYF
TGTGCCAGCAGGGCGGGGCAGGCTATTTTCACAGATACGCAGTATTTT
>.|TRBV28|11|.|TRBJ1-1
CAIAQNTEAFF
TGTGCCATCGCACAGAACACTGAAGCTTTCTTT
>.|TRBV21-1|16|.|TRBJ1-5
CASSKIDREGNQPQHF
TGTGCCAGCAGCAAGATTGACAGGGAAGGCAATCAGCCCCAGCATTTT
>.|TRBV9|14|.|TRBJ2-1
CASSPGTSFLEQFF
TGTGCCAGCAGTCCCGGGACCAGCTTTTTGGAGCAGTTCTTC
>.|TRBV7-2|17|.|TRBJ2-7
CASSLGYSGRASYEQYF
TGTGCCAGCAGCTTAGGTTATTCCGGCAGGGCCTCCTACGAGCAGTACTTC
>.|TRBV28|19|.|TRBJ2-6
CASSPHHLGFWSGANVLTF
TGTGCCAGCAGTCCCCACCACCTGGGGTTTTGGTCTGGGGCCAACGTCCTGACTTTC
>once|TRBV7-7|16|TRBD1|TRBJ2-2
CASSSMTGGTTGELFF
TGTGCCAGCAGCTCCATGACAGGGGGGACCACCGGGGAGCTGTTTTTT
>.|TRBV5-4|16|TRBD1|TRBJ2-5
CASSLSPGTGLSAQYF
TGTGCCAGCAGCTTATCACCCGGGACAGGTCTTTCGGCCCAGTACTTC
>.|TRBV19|13|.|TRBJ1-1
CATQIVQGTEAFF
TGTGCCACCCAAATAGTACAGGGAACTGAAGCTTTCTTT
>.|TRBV7-8|19|TRBD1|TRBJ2-3
CASSLSNRGQFSSGGTQYF
TGTGCCAGCAGCTTATCAAACCGAGGACAGTTCTCCTCAGGGGGTACGCAGTATTTT
>.|TRBV11-1|15|.|TRBJ2-2
CASNLGRLNTGELFF
TGTGCCAGCAACCTTGGGCGCCTAAACACCGGGGAGCTGTTTTTT
>.|TRBV30|10|.|TRBJ1-2
CVTDSYGYTF
TGTGTAACAGACTCTTATGGCTACACCTTC
>.|TRBV5-1|15|.|TRBJ2-7
CASAKGLGVLYEQYF
TGCGCCAGCGCCAAGGGTTTAGGTGTCTTGTACGAGCAGTACTTC
>.|TRBV5-1|13|.|TRBJ1-2
CASSLEVTYGYTF
TGCGCCAGCAGCTTGGAAGTAACCTATGGCTACACCTTC
>.|TRBV19|15|.|TRBJ1-3
CASKVGAEAGNTIYF
TGTGCCAGTAAGGTGGGGGCCGAGGCTGGAAACACCATATATTTT
>once|TRBV7-2|15|TRBD1|TRBJ1-2
CASSPTGGPVVGYTF
TGTGCCAGCAGCCCAACAGGGGGTCCTGTTGTTGGCTACACCTTC
>.|TRBV5-1|15|TRBD1|TRBJ1-3
CASSSGTGSGNTIYF
TGCGCCAGCAGCTCAGGGACAGGGTCTGGAAACACCATATATTTT
>.|TRBV7-6|16|TRBD2|TRBJ2-1
CASSLVVGTTTGEQFF
TGTGCCAGCAGCTTAGTGGTCGGGACTACCACCGGCGAGCAGTTCTTC
>.|TRBV6-5|13|.|TRBJ1-1
CASSYNRNTEAFF
TGTGCCAGCAGTTATAACAGGAACACTGAAGCTTTCTTT
>.|TRBV6-1|15|TRBD1|TRBJ2-3
CASTPGQGVRDTQYF
TGTGCCAGCACTCCGGGACAGGGGGTACGAGATACGCAGTATTTT
>.|TRBV5-6|12|.|TRBJ1-2
CASSLALGGYTF
TGTGCCAGCAGCTTGGCCCTCGGGGGCTACACCTTC
>once|TRBV7-8|18|TRBD2|TRBJ2-1
CASSFLLLPSGRGNEQFF
TGTGCCAGCAGCTTCTTACTCCTCCCTAGCGGGAGAGGAAATGAGCAGTTCTTC
>.|TRBV5-4|15|.|TRBJ2-5
CASSSPTATQETQYF
TGTGCCAGCAGTTCCCCGACAGCTACCCAAGAGACCCAGTACTTC
>.|TRBV25-1|15|.|TRBJ2-1
CASSKLGRYYNEQFF
TGTGCCAGCAGCAAGTTGGGTCGGTACTACAATGAGCAGTTCTTC
>.|TRBV9|17|.|TRBJ2-3
CASSAQISSARTDTQYF
TGTGCCAGCAGCGCACAGATTAGCTCAGCTCGCACAGATACGCAGTATTTT
>.|TRBV28|13|.|TRBJ1-3
CASSPLGGNTIYF
TGTGCCAGCAGCCCACTGGGGGGAAACACCATATATTTT
>few|TRBV27|15|.|TRBJ2-6
CASKGFSSGANVLTF
TGTGCCAGCAAGGGCTTCAGCTCTGGGGCCAACGTCCTGACTTTC